These T cell receptor beta chains were read from a single sample in a study of shared T cell receptors in the human thymus. Profiled with immunoSEQ multiplex PCR; TCRdb holds only in-frame clones, not every one. The table lists about 660,000 clones, about 87% of them singletons, with roughly 0.0094% in the top ten. In addition, the sample was reused for a study of human thymus T cells.

Sequencing was carried out using thymocytes. The receptors originated from a boy under two years old with a congenital heart defect. Both conserved end residues are part of each CDR3. The D gene is left open where the match is weak.

V,D,J,CDR3
TRBV7-9,-,TRBJ2-7,CASSLVDISYEQYF
TRBV5-6,TRBD1,TRBJ2-3,CASLPGRGTDTQYF
TRBV10-1,-,TRBJ2-2,CASSDVVPPQNGGELFF
TRBV4-1,TRBD1,TRBJ2-5,CASSRRQGQETQYF
TRBV28,TRBD1,TRBJ2-1,CASSLCDRGPLIYNEQFF
TRBV11-2,TRBD1,TRBJ2-1,CTSSLETDRYNEQFF
TRBV5-6,TRBD2,TRBJ2-5,CASSLAGVAGGGETQYF
TRBV5-6,-,TRBJ2-7,CASRRQGGIYEQYF
TRBV5-6,-,TRBJ2-7,CASARQDTRSYEQYF
TRBV5-1,-,TRBJ1-3,CASSWGGQSSGNTIYF
TRBV2,-,TRBJ1-6,CASSEPRGRSPLHF
TRBV5-6,-,TRBJ2-7,CASTPQGSSYEQYF
TRBV28,-,TRBJ2-3,CASSTSASTDTQYF
TRBV4-3,-,TRBJ2-1,CASSQGAGSYNEQFF
TRBV9,-,TRBJ1-1,CASSVSSNTEAFF
TRBV5-6,-,TRBJ2-2,CASSLEFGELFF
TRBV28,TRBD1,TRBJ2-2,CASSLPRRGKTGELFF
TRBV7-7,TRBD1,TRBJ2-7,CASSFNRTGAYEQYF
TRBV7-9,-,TRBJ2-7,CASSSQGHSYEQYF
TRBV7-2,-,TRBJ1-6,CASSLDSGRGGLHF
TRBV5-4,-,TRBJ1-4,CASSAGKGATNEKLFF
TRBV11-2,-,TRBJ1-1,CASSLDSLAWGTEAFF
TRBV6-1,-,TRBJ2-4,CASSALPENIQYF
TRBV6-5,-,TRBJ2-1,CAHQAPGTYNEQFF
TRBV4-2,-,TRBJ2-3,CASSRGQTDTQYF
TRBV19,TRBD2,TRBJ2-3,CASSIDPPSGVNTDTQYF
TRBV6-5,TRBD2,TRBJ2-1,CASSYGRAGNEQFF
TRBV6-1,TRBD1,TRBJ1-2,CASRRDRGIYGYTF
TRBV7-9,-,TRBJ1-1,CASSPNRDPNTEAFF
TRBV7-9,-,TRBJ1-3,CASGQGSSGNTIYF
TRBV18,TRBD1,TRBJ1-5,CASSLLDRSPYSNQPQHF
TRBV6-5,TRBD1,TRBJ1-1,CASSYRRGHMNTEAFF
TRBV5-1,TRBD2,TRBJ2-7,CASSLAKRESGSYEQYF
TRBV7-2,TRBD1,TRBJ1-1,CASSLLRDRGIGKTEAFF
TRBV28,TRBD2,TRBJ2-3,CASSLSGLAGQGDTQYF
TRBV4-3,TRBD2,TRBJ2-7,CASSHRAGVPSYEQYF
TRBV6-6,-,TRBJ2-7,CASSSRVQYEQYF
TRBV19,TRBD1,TRBJ1-1,CASSIDPNRGQGDTEAFF
TRBV10-2,-,TRBJ2-7,CASTPMQVRYEQYF
TRBV5-4,-,TRBJ1-3,CASSLYRESSGNTIYF
TRBV15,TRBD1,TRBJ2-3,CATSREGGDRVISTDTQYF
TRBV4-3,-,TRBJ2-5,CASSQIKSSQETQYF
TRBV5-6,-,TRBJ1-4,CASSTNRKGGEKLFF
TRBV5-4,-,TRBJ1-1,CASSLQGRSTEAFF
TRBV28,-,TRBJ2-5,CASSAESQETQYF
TRBV5-1,-,TRBJ2-7,CASSLAHSYEQYF
TRBV13,TRBD1,TRBJ1-4,CASSLARTGGEKLFF
TRBV19,TRBD2,TRBJ2-3,CASSMPSGSPDTQYF
TRBV7-7,TRBD1,TRBJ2-1,CASSLGTRGPYNEQFF
TRBV21-1,-,TRBJ2-1,CASSKDKSVSSYNEQFF
TRBV2,TRBD1,TRBJ1-4,CASRVGQGIPNEKLFF
TRBV7-8,TRBD1,TRBJ1-1,CASSLMDRGQGEAFF